The sequence of this T cell receptor (beta chain) was determined in a study of beta chain features in type 1 diabetes. The CDR3 loop spans 16 amino acids. Trimming left V 5 bases short and J 5 bases short, with 21 bases between. Germline V gene lookup returns CDR1 MDHEN and CDR2 SYDVKM. The sequenced template was cDNA made from the entire isolated RNA. Profiled with immunoSEQ multiplex PCR; TCRdb holds only in-frame clones, not every one. Of 110,000 to 150,000 clones in the sample, 9.7% were seen once. The TCR comes from a woman between 40 and 55 years old in good health. The genes are TRBV28 and TRBJ1-2, with D possibly TRBD1 on 6 matching bases. Sequenced input: central memory CD4+ T cells from blood. The CDR3 loop reads CASSVPTQGPIYGYTF. In DNA form, the CDR3 reads TGTGCCAGCAGTGTACCCACCCAGGGGCCTATTTATGGCTACACCTTC.